This T cell receptor (beta chain) came from a study of shared clonotypes between healthy human individuals. Repertoires were generated with immunoSEQ multiplex PCR, while TCRdb's copy carries only in-frame clones and drops some. The sample lists approximately 720,000 clones; around 72% were seen once. The CDR3 has 14 residues. Trimming took 1 base from V and 4 from J, leaving 10 bases between them. Germline V CDR1 and CDR2: LNHNV, YYDKDF (reference sequence). The chain employs TRBV15 and TRBJ1-2, with D unresolved. This TCR was sampled from a young woman in good health. Sequencing input: memory CD4+ T cells sorted from blood. Regarding subset: CD45RA-negative fraction. The CDR3 is CATSRGPEPYGYTF. The CDR3 DNA is TGTGCCACCAGCAGAGGCCCGGAACCCTATGGCTACACCTTC.